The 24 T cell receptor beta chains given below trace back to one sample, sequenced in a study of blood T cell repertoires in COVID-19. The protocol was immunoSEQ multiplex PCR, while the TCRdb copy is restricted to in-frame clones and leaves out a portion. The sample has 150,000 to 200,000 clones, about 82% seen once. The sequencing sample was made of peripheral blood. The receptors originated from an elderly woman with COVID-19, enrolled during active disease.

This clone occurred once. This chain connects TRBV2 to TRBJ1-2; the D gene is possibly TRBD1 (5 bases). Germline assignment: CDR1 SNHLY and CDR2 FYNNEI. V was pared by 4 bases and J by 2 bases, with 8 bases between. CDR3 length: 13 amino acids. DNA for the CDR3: TGTGCCAGCAGTGTGGGGCCAAACTATGGCTACACCTTC. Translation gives CASSVGPNYGYTF.

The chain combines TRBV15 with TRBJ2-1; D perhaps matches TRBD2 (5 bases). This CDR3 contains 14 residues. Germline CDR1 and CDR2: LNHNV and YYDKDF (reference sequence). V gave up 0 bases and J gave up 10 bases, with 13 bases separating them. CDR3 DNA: TGTGCCACCAGCAGAGACTGGACGGGAAGGGAGCAGTTCTTC. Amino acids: CATSRDWTGREQFF. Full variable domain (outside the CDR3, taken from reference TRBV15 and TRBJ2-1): DAMVIQNPRYQVTQFGKPVTLSCSQTLNHNVMYWYQQKSSQAPKLLFHYYDKDFNNEADTPDNFQSRRPNTSFCFLDIRSPGLGDTAMYLCATSRDWTGREQFFGPGTRLTVL.

CDR3 nucleotides: TGTGCCAGCTGGGAAGACAGGGATTCGCTAAATCAGCCCCAGCATTTT. This encodes CASWEDRDSLNQPQHF. V gene TRBV6-6 combines with J gene TRBJ1-5, with 7 bases fitting TRBD1. Germline trimming cut 8 bases from V and 4 bases from J; bases unmatched to any gene: 14. Germline V CDR1 and CDR2: MNHNY, SVGAGI (reference sequence). The length of the CDR3 is 16 residues.

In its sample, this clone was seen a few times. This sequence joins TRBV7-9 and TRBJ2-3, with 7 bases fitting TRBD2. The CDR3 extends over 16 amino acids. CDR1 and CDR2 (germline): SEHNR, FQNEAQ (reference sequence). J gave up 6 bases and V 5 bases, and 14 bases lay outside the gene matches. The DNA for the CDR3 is TGTGCCAGCAGCCCCCCAGGCGGGAGATATGTCGATACGCAGTATTTT. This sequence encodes CASSPPGGRYVDTQYF.

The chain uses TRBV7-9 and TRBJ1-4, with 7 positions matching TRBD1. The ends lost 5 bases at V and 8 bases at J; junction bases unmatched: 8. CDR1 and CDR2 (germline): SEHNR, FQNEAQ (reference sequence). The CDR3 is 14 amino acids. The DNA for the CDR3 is TGTGCCAGCAGCGACAGGGCTGCCGGGGAAAAACTGTTTTTT. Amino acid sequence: CASSDRAAGEKLFF.

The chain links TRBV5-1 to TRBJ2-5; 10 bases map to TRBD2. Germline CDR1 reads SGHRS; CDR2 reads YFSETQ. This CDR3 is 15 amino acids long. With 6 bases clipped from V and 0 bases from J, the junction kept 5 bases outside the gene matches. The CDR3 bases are TGCGCCAGCACAGAACTAGCGGGAAACCAAGAGACCCAGTACTTC. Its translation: CASTELAGNQETQYF. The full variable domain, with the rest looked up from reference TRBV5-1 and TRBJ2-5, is KAGVTQTPRYLIKTRGQQVTLSCSPISGHRSVSWYQQTPGQGLQFLFEYFSETQRNKGNFPGRFSGRQFSNSRSEMNVSTLELGDSALYLCASTELAGNQETQYFGPGTRLLVL.

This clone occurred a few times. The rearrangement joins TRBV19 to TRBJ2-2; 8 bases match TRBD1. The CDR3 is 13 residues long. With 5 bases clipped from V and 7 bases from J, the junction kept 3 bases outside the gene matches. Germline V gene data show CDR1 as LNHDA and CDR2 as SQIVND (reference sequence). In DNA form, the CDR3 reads TGTGCCAGTAGTGCCAGGGGGCGCGGGGAGCTGTTTTTT. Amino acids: CASSARGRGELFF. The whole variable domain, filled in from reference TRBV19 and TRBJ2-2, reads DGGITQSPKYLFRKEGQNVTLSCEQNLNHDAMYWYRQDPGQGLRLIYYSQIVNDFQKGDIAEGYSVSREKKESFPLTVTSAQKNPTAFYLCASSARGRGELFFGEGSRLTVL.

CDR3 sequence: CASSFYRGQLGEQFF. CDR3 coding DNA: TGCGCCAGCAGCTTTTACAGGGGGCAACTTGGTGAGCAGTTCTTC. V gene TRBV5-1 combines with J gene TRBJ2-1; TRBD1 matches at 9 bases. The V and J ends lost 2 bases and 9 bases, in that order; junction bases with no gene match: 9. Germline V gene data show CDR1 as SGHRS and CDR2 as YFSETQ. The CDR3 sequence is 15 residues long.

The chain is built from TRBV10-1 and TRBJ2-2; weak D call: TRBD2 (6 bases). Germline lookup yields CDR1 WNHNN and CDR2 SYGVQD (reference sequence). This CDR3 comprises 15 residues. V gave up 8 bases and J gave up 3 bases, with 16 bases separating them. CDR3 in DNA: TGCGCCAGCCCTCGGGGGAATCGGGACACCGGGGAGCTGTTTTTT. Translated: CASPRGNRDTGELFF.

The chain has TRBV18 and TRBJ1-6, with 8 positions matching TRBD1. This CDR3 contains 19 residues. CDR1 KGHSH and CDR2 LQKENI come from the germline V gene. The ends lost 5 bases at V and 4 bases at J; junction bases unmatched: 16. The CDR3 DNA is TGTGCCAGCTCAACGCGGACAGGGAACCTGGAGGGGTATAATTCACCCCTCCACTTT. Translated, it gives CASSTRTGNLEGYNSPLHF.

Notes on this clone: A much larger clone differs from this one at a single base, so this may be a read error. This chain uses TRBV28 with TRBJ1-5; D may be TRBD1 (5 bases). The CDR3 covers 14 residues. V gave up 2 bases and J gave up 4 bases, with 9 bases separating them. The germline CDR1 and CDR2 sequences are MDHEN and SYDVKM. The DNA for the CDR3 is TGTGCCAGCAGTTTAATGGGGGGGAATCAGCCCCAGCATTTT. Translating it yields CASSLMGGNQPQHF.

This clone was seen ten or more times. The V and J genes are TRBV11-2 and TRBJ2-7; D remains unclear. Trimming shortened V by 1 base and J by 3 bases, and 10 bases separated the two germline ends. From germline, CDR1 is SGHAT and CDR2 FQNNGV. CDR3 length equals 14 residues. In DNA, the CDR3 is TGTGCCAGCAGCTTAGGTAGTAAAGACTACGAGCAGTACTTC. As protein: CASSLGSKDYEQYF. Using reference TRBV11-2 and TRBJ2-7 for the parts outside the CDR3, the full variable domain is EAGVAQSPRYKIIEKRQSVAFWCNPISGHATLYWYQQILGQGPKLLIQFQNNGVVDDSQLPKDRFSAERLKGVDSTLKIQPAKLEDSAVYLCASSLGSKDYEQYFGPGTRLTVT.

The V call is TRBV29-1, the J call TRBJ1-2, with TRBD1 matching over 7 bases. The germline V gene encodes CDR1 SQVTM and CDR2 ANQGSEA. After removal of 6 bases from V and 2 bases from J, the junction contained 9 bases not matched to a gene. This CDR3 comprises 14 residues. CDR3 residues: CSVVSQGGNYGYTF. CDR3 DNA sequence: TGCAGCGTCGTAAGTCAGGGGGGAAACTATGGCTACACCTTC.

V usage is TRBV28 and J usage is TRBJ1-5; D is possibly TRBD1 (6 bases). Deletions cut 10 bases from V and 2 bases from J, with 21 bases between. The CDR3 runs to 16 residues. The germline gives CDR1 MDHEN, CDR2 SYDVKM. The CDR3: CATLHRGGGGNQPQHF. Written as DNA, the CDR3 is TGTGCCACCCTACACCGAGGGGGGGGCGGCAATCAGCCCCAGCATTTT.

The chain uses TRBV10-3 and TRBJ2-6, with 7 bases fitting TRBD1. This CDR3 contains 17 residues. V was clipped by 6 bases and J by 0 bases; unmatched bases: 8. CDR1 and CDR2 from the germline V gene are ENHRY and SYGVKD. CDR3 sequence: CAIRRDSTYSGANVLTF. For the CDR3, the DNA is TGTGCCATCAGACGGGACAGTACCTACTCTGGGGCCAACGTCCTGACTTTC.

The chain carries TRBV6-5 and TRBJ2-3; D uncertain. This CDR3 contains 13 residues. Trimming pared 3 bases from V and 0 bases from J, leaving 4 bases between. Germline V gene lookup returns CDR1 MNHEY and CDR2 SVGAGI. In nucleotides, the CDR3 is TGTGCCAGCAGTTATGGCAGCACAGATACGCAGTATTTT. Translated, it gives CASSYGSTDTQYF.

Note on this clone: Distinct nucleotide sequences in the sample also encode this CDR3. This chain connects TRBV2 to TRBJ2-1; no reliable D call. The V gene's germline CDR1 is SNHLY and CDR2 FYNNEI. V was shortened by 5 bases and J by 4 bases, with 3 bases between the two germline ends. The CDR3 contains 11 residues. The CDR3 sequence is CASSLYNEQFF. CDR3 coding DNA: TGTGCCAGCAGTCTATACAATGAGCAGTTCTTC.

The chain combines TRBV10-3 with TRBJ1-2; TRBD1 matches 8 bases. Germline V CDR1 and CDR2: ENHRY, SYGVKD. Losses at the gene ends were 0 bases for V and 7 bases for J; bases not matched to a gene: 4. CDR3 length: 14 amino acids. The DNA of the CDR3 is TGTGCCATCAGTGAGTCGAGCAGGGGGCTTGGCTACACCTTC. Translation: CAISESSRGLGYTF.

The CDR3 protein is CASSQERLAGGLYEQFF. The DNA of the CDR3 is TGTGCCAGCAGCCAAGAAAGGTTAGCGGGGGGCCTATATGAGCAGTTCTTC. The gene calls are TRBV3-1 (or the pseudogene TRBV3-2) and TRBJ2-1; 10 bases are a match to TRBD2. J lost 8 bases, V lost 0 bases, and 10 bases had no gene match. Germline V gene lookup returns CDR1 LGHDT and CDR2 YNNKEL (reference sequence). There are 17 residues in the CDR3.

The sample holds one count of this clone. CDR3 region: CSADRTYGYTF. CDR3 DNA: TGCAGCGCTGACAGAACCTATGGCTACACCTTC. The J gene is TRBJ1-2, the V gene TRBV20-1; D is possibly TRBD1 (5 bases). CDR1 is DFQATT and CDR2 is SNEGSKA in the germline V gene (reference sequence). This CDR3 region has 11 residues.

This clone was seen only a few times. The CDR3 DNA reads TGCGCCAGCAGCTTGGACGGGGGGCATAGGAAGAATGGCTACACCTTC. Translation: CASSLDGGHRKNGYTF. The J gene is TRBJ1-2, the V gene TRBV5-1; perhaps TRBD1 as D (6 bases). Trimming left V 0 bases short and J 6 bases short, with 18 bases between. Germline lookup yields CDR1 SGHRS and CDR2 YFSETQ. The length of the CDR3 is 16 residues.

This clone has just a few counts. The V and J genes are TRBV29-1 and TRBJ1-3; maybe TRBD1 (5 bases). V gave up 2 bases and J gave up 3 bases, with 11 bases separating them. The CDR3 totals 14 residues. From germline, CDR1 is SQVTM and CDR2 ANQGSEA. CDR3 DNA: TGCAGCGTTGAAACCCAGGGTATTGGAAACACCATATATTTT. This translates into CSVETQGIGNTIYF.

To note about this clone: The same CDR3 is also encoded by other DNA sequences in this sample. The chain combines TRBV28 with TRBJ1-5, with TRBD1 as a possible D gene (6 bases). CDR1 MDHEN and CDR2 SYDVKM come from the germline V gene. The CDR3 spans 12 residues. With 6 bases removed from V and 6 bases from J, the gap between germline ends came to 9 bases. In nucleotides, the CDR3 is TGTGCCAGCAGCCTAGGGGGTCAGCCCCAGCATTTT. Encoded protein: CASSLGGQPQHF.

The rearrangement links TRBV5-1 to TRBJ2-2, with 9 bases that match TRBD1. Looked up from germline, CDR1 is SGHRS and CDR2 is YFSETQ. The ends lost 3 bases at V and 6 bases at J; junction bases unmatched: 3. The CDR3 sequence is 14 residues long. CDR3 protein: CASSWTGVPGELFF. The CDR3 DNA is TGCGCCAGCAGCTGGACAGGGGTTCCCGGGGAGCTGTTTTTT. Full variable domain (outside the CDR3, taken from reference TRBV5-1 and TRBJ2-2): KAGVTQTPRYLIKTRGQQVTLSCSPISGHRSVSWYQQTPGQGLQFLFEYFSETQRNKGNFPGRFSGRQFSNSRSEMNVSTLELGDSALYLCASSWTGVPGELFFGEGSRLTVL.